The rows below give T cell receptor beta chains drawn from one sample of a study of cytomegalovirus exposure and HLA in healthy donors. Using immunoSEQ multiplex PCR, the repertoire was profiled, and TCRdb retains in-frame clones only, with some absent. Seen here are roughly 250,000 clones, around 90% observed once, and the top ten hold 0.35% to 0.4%. Material for sequencing was PBMCs. The receptors stem from a woman aged 18-35 years in good health and CMV-seronegative. CDR3s include the opening cysteine and the closing phenylalanine or tryptophan. The order of the fields is V gene, D gene, clone size, J gene, CDR3 DNA, CDR3 protein. The D gene is left open where the match is weak. Clone size is shown for a subset of rows, as once, few, many or a class of expanded clone.

TRBV6-6	.	.	TRBJ1-5	TGTGCCAGCAGTTACTCGGGAGAAAATCAGCCCCAGCATTTT	CASSYSGENQPQHF
TRBV28	.	.	TRBJ1-3	TGTGCCAGCAGTCGTACTACCCCAAGTGGAAACACCATATATTTT	CASSRTTPSGNTIYF
TRBV28	TRBD1	.	TRBJ1-1	TGTGCCAGCAGTACGGACAGGGCGGATCTGAACACTGAAGCTTTCTTT	CASSTDRADLNTEAFF
TRBV29-1	TRBD1	.	TRBJ2-1	TGCAGCGTTGTCCCGGGACAGGGACAAGCCTACAATGAGCAGTTCTTC	CSVVPGQGQAYNEQFF
TRBV5-5	TRBD1	.	TRBJ2-2	TGTGCCAGCAGCTTGGGGGCTGACAGGGGGCGCGGCACCGGGGAGCTGTTTTTT	CASSLGADRGRGTGELFF
TRBV7-9	TRBD1	.	TRBJ2-1	TGTGCCAGCAGCCACCGGGACAGGGGTCATGAGCAGTTCTTC	CASSHRDRGHEQFF
TRBV12-5	.	.	TRBJ2-1	TGTGCTAGTGGTTTGGCGACAGGATACTCCTACAATGAGCAGTTCTTC	CASGLATGYSYNEQFF
TRBV4-1	.	.	TRBJ2-2	TGCGCCAGCAGCCACCAGGCCGGGGAGCTGTTTTTT	CASSHQAGELFF
TRBV6-1	.	.	TRBJ2-7	TGTGCCAGCAGTTTGTGGAGATACGAGCAGTACTTC	CASSLWRYEQYF
TRBV5-4	.	.	TRBJ1-1	TGTGCCAGCAGCTTCCCGGACAGATTGAACACTGAAGCTTTCTTT	CASSFPDRLNTEAFF
TRBV4-1	TRBD1	.	TRBJ1-6	TGCGCCAGCAGCCAAGAAGGGGGCACCAATAATTCACCCCTCCACTTT	CASSQEGGTNNSPLHF
TRBV7-9	TRBD2	.	TRBJ2-7	TGTGCCAGCAGCTCTAGACTAGCGGGGGGAGGCGAGCAGTACTTC	CASSSRLAGGGEQYF
TRBV5-1	TRBD1	once	TRBJ1-5	TGCGCCAGCAGCCAAGGACAGGGCGGCAATCAGCCCCAGCATTTT	CASSQGQGGNQPQHF
TRBV7-9	TRBD1	.	TRBJ1-1	TGTGCCAGCAGCTCTCACAGGGGGCAGGACACTGAAGCTTTCTTT	CASSSHRGQDTEAFF
TRBV27	.	.	TRBJ1-5	TGTGCCAGCAGTTTCCCTAATCAGCCCCAGCATTTT	CASSFPNQPQHF
TRBV27	TRBD2	.	TRBJ2-1	TGTGCCAGCAGTTTATACGGGGGGGCGTACAATGAGCAGTTCTTC	CASSLYGGAYNEQFF
TRBV6-1	TRBD1	few	TRBJ1-1	TGTGCCAGCAGTGAAGGGCCCACAGGGGGCACTGAAGCTTTCTTT	CASSEGPTGGTEAFF
TRBV7-2	.	once	TRBJ2-2	TGTGCCAGCAGCTTCGGCTCCGGCGGGGAGCTGTTTTTT	CASSFGSGGELFF
TRBV5-4	.	.	TRBJ1-5	TGTGCCAGCAGCTCGGGAACAGAGGGTCAGCCCCAGCATTTT	CASSSGTEGQPQHF
TRBV5-8	TRBD1	.	TRBJ2-7	TGTGCCAGCAGCTTCAGGGGGACAGGGTGGGCCTACGAGCAGTACTTC	CASSFRGTGWAYEQYF
TRBV27	.	.	TRBJ2-5	TGTGCCAGCAGTTTACAAAACCAAGAGACCCAGTACTTC	CASSLQNQETQYF
TRBV7-2	.	.	TRBJ1-2	TGTGCCAGCAGCCCCCCGGGGAGCTATGGCTACACCTTC	CASSPPGSYGYTF
TRBV5-6	TRBD1	.	TRBJ2-2	TGTGCCAGCAGCTACCGGGACAGGGATACCGGGGAGCTGTTTTTT	CASSYRDRDTGELFF
TRBV7-9	.	.	TRBJ2-1	TGTGCCAGCAGCTTGTCTTATGAGCAGTTCTTC	CASSLSYEQFF
TRBV14	.	.	TRBJ1-6	TGTGCCAGCAGCTACAGGAGCTCCTATAATTCACCCCTCCACTTT	CASSYRSSYNSPLHF
TRBV30	.	.	TRBJ2-2	TGTGCCTGGAGGGTTGGGGCCAGGGGGGAGCTGTTTTTT	CAWRVGARGELFF
TRBV5-5	.	.	TRBJ1-5	TGTGCCAGCAGCTTATCTTTTGGCAATCAGCCCCAGCATTTT	CASSLSFGNQPQHF
TRBV19	.	.	TRBJ2-2	TGTGCCAGTAGTATAGCGGGTCGGTTACTCACCGGGGAGCTGTTTTTT	CASSIAGRLLTGELFF
TRBV21-1	.	.	TRBJ2-2	TGTGCCAGCAGCAAAGAAGAGTTTCCGAACACCGGGGAGCTGTTTTTT	CASSKEEFPNTGELFF
TRBV27	.	few	TRBJ2-5	TGTGCCAGCAGTTTTAGGGGTCTGGGAGAGACCCAGTACTTC	CASSFRGLGETQYF
TRBV2	.	.	TRBJ1-3	TGTGCCAGCAGTGAAGACAGGAGAAACACCATATATTTT	CASSEDRRNTIYF
TRBV10-3	TRBD1	.	TRBJ2-7	TGTGCCATCAGTGTGTTACCGGGACAGGGGTCCGAGCAGTACTTC	CAISVLPGQGSEQYF
TRBV5-1	TRBD1	.	TRBJ2-3	TGCGCCAGCAGCTTGGTTGGACAGGGAACAGATACGCAGTATTTT	CASSLVGQGTDTQYF
TRBV28	.	.	TRBJ1-5	TGTGCCAGCAGCGCTAATGTCAGGGAAAATAGCAATCAGCCCCAGCATTTT	CASSANVRENSNQPQHF
TRBV29-1	.	.	TRBJ1-1	TGCAGCGTTGCCCAGGGGAACACTGAAGCTTTCTTT	CSVAQGNTEAFF
TRBV11-2	.	few	TRBJ1-2	TGTGCCAGCAGCTCCTGGACAGCCGTGAATACCTTC	CASSSWTAVNTF
TRBV15	TRBD1	.	TRBJ2-2	TGTGCCACCAGCAGGGTAGGACAGGGGTACACCGGGGAGCTGTTTTTT	CATSRVGQGYTGELFF
TRBV2	.	.	TRBJ2-1	TGTGCCAGCATGGCAGGGGGGAATGAGCAGTTCTTC	CASMAGGNEQFF
TRBV18	.	.	TRBJ1-2	TGTGCCAGCTCACCTCCACAGGGAGCCGGCTATGGCTACACCTTC	CASSPPQGAGYGYTF
TRBV2	TRBD1	.	TRBJ1-5	TGTGCCAGCAGCAAACCCACCGGGACAGGGGAATATAGCAATCAGCCCCAGCATTTT	CASSKPTGTGEYSNQPQHF
TRBV6-5	.	.	TRBJ1-4	TGTGCCAGCAGTTACACGGGGAGTAATGAAAAACTGTTTTTT	CASSYTGSNEKLFF
TRBV2	.	.	TRBJ2-7	TGTGCCAGCAGTGGCGGGGTAGCGCCAATATACTACGAGCAGTACTTC	CASSGGVAPIYYEQYF
TRBV7-9	.	few	TRBJ1-6	TGTGCCAGCAGTCCTTCGGACAGATTGAATTCACCCCTCCACTTT	CASSPSDRLNSPLHF
TRBV18	TRBD1	.	TRBJ1-3	TGTGCCAGCTCACCTGACAGGGGACCTACTGGAAACACCATATATTTT	CASSPDRGPTGNTIYF
TRBV19	TRBD1	.	TRBJ1-1	TGTGCCAGTAGCAAGACCAGGGGGCATAGCACTGAAGCTTTCTTT	CASSKTRGHSTEAFF
TRBV6-6	.	.	TRBJ2-5	TGTGCCAGCAGTTACTCAGGAGGCGGCGAGACCCAGTACTTC	CASSYSGGGETQYF
TRBV28	.	few	TRBJ1-5	TGTGCCAGCAACGGGAGGGTGGGTCGCTCTCAGCCCCAGCATTTT	CASNGRVGRSQPQHF
TRBV7-9	.	.	TRBJ2-7	TGTGCCAGCAGCCGTACAGGAAACTCCTACGAGCAGTACTTC	CASSRTGNSYEQYF
TRBV9	TRBD1	.	TRBJ2-1	TGTGCCAGCAGCGTAGCTCGGACAGGGGGCTCCTACAATGAGCAGTTCTTC	CASSVARTGGSYNEQFF